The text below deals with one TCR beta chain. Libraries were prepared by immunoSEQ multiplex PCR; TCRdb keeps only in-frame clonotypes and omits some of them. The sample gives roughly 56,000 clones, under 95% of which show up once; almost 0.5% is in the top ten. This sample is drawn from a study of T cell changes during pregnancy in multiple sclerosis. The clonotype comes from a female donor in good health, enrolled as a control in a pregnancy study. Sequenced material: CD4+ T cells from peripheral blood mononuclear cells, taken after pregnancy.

In DNA, the CDR3 is TGTGCCAGCAGTTTAGCGGCAGATAATTCCTACGAGCAGTACTTC. Protein: CASSLAADNSYEQYF. V usage is TRBV27 and J usage is TRBJ2-7; D is uncertain. V was shortened by 2 bases and J by 1 base, with 12 bases between the two germline ends. CDR3 length equals 15 residues. In germline, CDR1 is MNHEY, CDR2 SMNVEV (reference sequence).